This TCR beta chain was profiled in a study of CD8 T cells in ankylosing spondylitis. Study outcomes and limitations: Eight or nine highly homologous variants formed a TCR beta motif that appeared characteristic of ankylosing spondylitis blood.

Library preparation for TCR beta used quantitative 5'-RACE with molecular barcodes. TCRdb re-analysed the 5' RACE reads in MiXCR, keeping a single row per CDR3 protein. The repertoire has 750,000 to 850,000 distinct CDR3 sequences, 12% of them found once; the top ten carry 0.51%. This clonotype was recorded many times. Its antigen is not identified. V was shortened by 4 bases and J by 3 bases, with 11 bases between the two germline ends. CDR1 and CDR2 from the germline V gene are SGHKS and YYEKEE (reference sequence). This CDR3 is built from 14 residues. The receptor comes from a male donor with ankylosing spondylitis. Source material: blood, either unsorted or a sorted T cell fraction (not recorded which). The chain combines TRBV5-5 with TRBJ2-1; D not certain. CDR3 loop: CASSPGPVYNEQFF. CDR3 DNA: TGTGCCAGCAGCCCCGGACCGGTCTACAATGAGCAGTTCTTC.